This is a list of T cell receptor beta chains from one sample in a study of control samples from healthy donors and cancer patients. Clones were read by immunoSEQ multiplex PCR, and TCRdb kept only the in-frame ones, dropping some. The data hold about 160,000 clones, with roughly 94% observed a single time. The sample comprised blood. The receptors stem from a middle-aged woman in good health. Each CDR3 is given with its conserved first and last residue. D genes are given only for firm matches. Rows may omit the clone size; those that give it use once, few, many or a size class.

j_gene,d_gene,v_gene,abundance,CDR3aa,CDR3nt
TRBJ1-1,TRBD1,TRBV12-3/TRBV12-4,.,CASGTGGPTEAFF,TGTGCCAGCGGAACAGGGGGCCCCACTGAAGCTTTCTTT
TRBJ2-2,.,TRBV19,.,CASRDGGRGTGELFF,TGTGCCAGTAGGGACGGGGGCCGAGGGACCGGGGAGCTGTTTTTT
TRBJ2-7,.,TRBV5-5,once,CASSLPGRNSYEQYF,TGTGCCAGCAGCTTACCGGGACGGAACTCCTACGAGCAGTACTTC
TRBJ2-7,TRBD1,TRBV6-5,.,CATDRGGEQYF,TGTGCCACGGACAGGGGCGGCGAGCAGTACTTC
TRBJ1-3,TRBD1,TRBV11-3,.,CASSFGTGVGNTIYF,TGTGCCAGCAGCTTCGGGACAGGGGTTGGAAACACCATATATTTT
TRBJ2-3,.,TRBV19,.,CASSPVVDTSTDTQYF,TGTGCCAGTAGTCCCGTCGTTGACACTAGCACAGATACGCAGTATTTT
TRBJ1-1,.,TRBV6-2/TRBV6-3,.,CASSYRSNTEAFF,TGTGCCAGCAGTTACAGGTCGAACACTGAAGCTTTCTTT
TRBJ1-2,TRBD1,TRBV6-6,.,CASTQKGGLYYGYTF,TGTGCCAGCACCCAAAAAGGGGGCCTATACTATGGCTACACCTTC
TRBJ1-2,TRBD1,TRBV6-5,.,CASTPGQGANGYTF,TGTGCCAGCACTCCGGGACAGGGGGCCAATGGCTACACCTTC
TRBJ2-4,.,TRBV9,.,CASSPPAKNIQYF,TGTGCCAGCAGCCCCCCAGCCAAAAACATTCAGTACTTC
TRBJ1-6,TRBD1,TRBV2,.,CASSARGTANNSPLHF,TGTGCCAGCAGCGCCCGTGGGACAGCCAATAATTCACCCCTCCACTTT
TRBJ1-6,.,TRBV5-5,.,CASSSPWTDRNSPLHF,TGTGCCAGCAGCTCGCCTTGGACAGATAGAAATTCACCCCTCCACTTT
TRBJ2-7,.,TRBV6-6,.,CASSFRLSPLGQYF,TGTGCCAGCAGTTTTAGACTTTCTCCCCTCGGGCAGTACTTC
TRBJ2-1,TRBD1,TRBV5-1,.,CASSLRTGPDLAYNEQFF,TGCGCCAGCAGCTTGAGGACAGGACCTGACTTAGCCTACAATGAGCAGTTCTTC
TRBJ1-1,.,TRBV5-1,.,CASSGRFGQSPNTEAFF,TGCGCCAGCAGCGGACGATTCGGTCAATCCCCGAACACTGAAGCTTTCTTT
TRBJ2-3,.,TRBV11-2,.,CASVNPGLIAKQYF,TGTGCCAGTGTCAATCCGGGACTTATCGCGAAGCAGTATTTT
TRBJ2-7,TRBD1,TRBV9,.,CASSVSDRAGYEQYF,TGTGCCAGCAGCGTATCGGACAGGGCCGGTTACGAGCAGTACTTC
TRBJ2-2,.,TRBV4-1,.,CASSQGLSGTGELFF,TGCGCCAGCAGCCAAGGGCTCTCCGGGACCGGGGAGCTGTTTTTT
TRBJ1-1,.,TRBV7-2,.,CASSPVGRFNTEAFF,TGTGCCAGCAGCCCCGTGGGGAGGTTTAACACTGAAGCTTTCTTT
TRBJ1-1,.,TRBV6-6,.,CASSYWGGSNTEAFF,TGTGCCAGCAGTTACTGGGGAGGGTCGAACACTGAAGCTTTCTTT
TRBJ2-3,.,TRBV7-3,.,CASSHQTGWDTQYF,TGTGCCAGCAGCCACCAGACTGGCTGGGATACGCAGTATTTT
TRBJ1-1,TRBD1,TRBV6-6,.,CASTQTGGTEAFF,TGTGCCAGCACCCAAACAGGGGGGACTGAAGCTTTCTTT
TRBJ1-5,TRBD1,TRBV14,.,CASAGGRGQPQHF,TGTGCCAGCGCAGGGGGCAGGGGGCAGCCCCAGCATTTT
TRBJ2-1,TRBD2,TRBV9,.,CASSDRLAGGPSYNEQFF,TGTGCCAGCAGTGACCGACTAGCGGGAGGGCCGTCCTACAATGAGCAGTTCTTC
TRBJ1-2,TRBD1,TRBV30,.,CAWSDGQAYGYTF,TGTGCCTGGAGTGACGGACAGGCCTATGGCTACACCTTC
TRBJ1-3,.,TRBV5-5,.,CASSPDSYSPGNTIYF,TGTGCCAGCAGCCCGGACAGTTACTCTCCTGGAAACACCATATATTTT
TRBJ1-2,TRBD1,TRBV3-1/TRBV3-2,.,CASSPSDRGNSYTF,TGTGCCAGCAGCCCGTCGGACAGGGGCAATAGCTACACCTTC
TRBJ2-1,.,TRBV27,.,CASSLSGGIWNEQFF,TGTGCCAGCAGTTTATCAGGCGGGATCTGGAATGAGCAGTTCTTC
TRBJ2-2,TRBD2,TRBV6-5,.,CASTVAGGDTGELFF,TGTGCCAGCACCGTAGCGGGAGGGGACACCGGGGAGCTGTTTTTT
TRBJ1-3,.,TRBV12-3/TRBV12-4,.,CASRQTGGNTIYF,TGTGCCAGCAGACAGACCGGAGGGAACACCATATATTTT
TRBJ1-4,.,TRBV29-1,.,CSVLGVGDEKLFF,TGCAGCGTCCTGGGGGTAGGGGATGAAAAACTGTTTTTT
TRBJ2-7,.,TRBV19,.,CASSTSRQSYEQYF,TGTGCCAGTAGTACGTCTCGACAGAGCTACGAGCAGTACTTC
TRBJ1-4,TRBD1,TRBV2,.,CASSEAGTGNEKLFF,TGTGCCAGCAGTGAAGCTGGGACAGGAAATGAAAAACTGTTTTTT
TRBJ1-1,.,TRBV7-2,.,CASSLASGPNTEAFF,TGTGCCAGCAGCTTAGCATCCGGGCCGAACACTGAAGCTTTCTTT
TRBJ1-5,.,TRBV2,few,CASARGYSNQPQHF,TGTGCCTCTGCTAGGGGATATAGCAATCAGCCCCAGCATTTT
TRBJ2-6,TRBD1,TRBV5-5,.,CASRTGTGIGANVLTF,TGTGCCAGCAGAACCGGGACAGGGATTGGGGCCAACGTCCTGACTTTC
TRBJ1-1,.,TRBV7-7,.,CASSLEVDTEAFF,TGTGCCAGCAGCTTAGAGGTTGACACTGAAGCTTTCTTT
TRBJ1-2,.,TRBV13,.,CASSWGIQGNYGYTF,TGTGCCAGCAGCTGGGGGATACAGGGTAACTATGGCTACACCTTC
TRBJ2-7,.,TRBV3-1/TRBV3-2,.,CASSQDRISYEQYF,TGTGCCAGCAGCCAAGACAGGATCTCCTACGAGCAGTACTTC
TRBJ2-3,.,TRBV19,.,CASSIGQVGVHF,TGTGCCAGTAGTATAGGACAGGTTGGGGTGCATTTT
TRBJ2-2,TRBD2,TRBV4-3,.,CASSQDFAGGLWAGELFF,TGCGCCAGCAGCCAAGATTTCGCGGGGGGGCTGTGGGCCGGGGAGCTGTTTTTT
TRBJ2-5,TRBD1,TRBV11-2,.,CASNDRGQETQYF,TGTGCCAGCAACGACAGGGGACAAGAGACCCAGTACTTC
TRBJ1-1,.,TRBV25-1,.,CASSELGFRGAEAFF,TGTGCCAGCAGTGAATTGGGCTTCAGGGGAGCTGAAGCTTTCTTT
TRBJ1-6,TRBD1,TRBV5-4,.,CASSTRTGSDSPLHF,TGTGCCAGCAGCACACGGACAGGTTCGGATTCACCCCTCCACTTT
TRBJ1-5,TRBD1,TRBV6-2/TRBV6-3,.,CASSLTGVSNQPQHF,TGTGCCAGCAGTCTGACAGGGGTGAGCAATCAGCCCCAGCATTTT
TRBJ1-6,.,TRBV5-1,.,CASSLRTAEYENSPLHF,TGCGCCAGCAGCTTGAGGACCGCCGAATATGAGAATTCACCCCTCCACTTT
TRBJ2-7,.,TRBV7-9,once,CASSQTAYEQYF,TGTGCCAGCAGTCAGACAGCCTACGAGCAGTACTTC
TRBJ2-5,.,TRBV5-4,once,CASSVRTLQETQYF,TGTGCCAGCAGCGTCCGGACGCTCCAAGAGACCCAGTACTTC
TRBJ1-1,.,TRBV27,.,CASSLRTPHTEAFF,TGTGCCAGCAGTTTGCGTACTCCCCACACTGAAGCTTTCTTT
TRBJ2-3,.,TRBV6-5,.,CASQLLGRATQYF,TGTGCCAGTCAGCTTCTGGGCAGGGCAACGCAGTATTTT
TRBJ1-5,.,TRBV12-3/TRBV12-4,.,CASTSQNQPQHF,TGTGCCAGCACCTCACAGAATCAGCCCCAGCATTTT
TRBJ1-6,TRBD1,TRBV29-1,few,CSVATGFGSPLHF,TGCAGCGTTGCGACAGGGTTTGGTTCACCCCTCCACTTT
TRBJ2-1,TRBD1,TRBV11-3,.,CASSLRTGGYSYNEQFF,TGTGCCAGCAGCTTAAGGACAGGGGGCTATTCCTACAATGAGCAGTTCTTC
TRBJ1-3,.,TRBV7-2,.,CASSSPFDVANTIYF,TGTGCCAGCAGCTCGCCGTTTGATGTCGCAAACACCATATATTTT
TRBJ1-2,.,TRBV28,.,CASSPSGGANYGYTF,TGTGCCAGCAGCCCATCGGGAGGAGCTAACTATGGCTACACCTTC
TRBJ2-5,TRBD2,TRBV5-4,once,CASSLGLAAETQYF,TGTGCCAGCAGCTTGGGGCTAGCGGCGGAGACCCAGTACTTC
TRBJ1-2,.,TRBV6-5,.,CASRLRNYGYTF,TGTGCCAGCCGGTTGAGGAACTATGGCTACACCTTC
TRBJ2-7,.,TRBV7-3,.,CASSLIGAGAYEQYF,TGTGCCAGCAGCTTAATAGGGGCAGGGGCCTACGAGCAGTACTTC
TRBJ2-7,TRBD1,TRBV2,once,CASRTNTGAVEQYF,TGTGCCAGCAGGACTAACACAGGGGCAGTAGAGCAGTACTTC
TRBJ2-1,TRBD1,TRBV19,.,CASKPGQGAFSYNEQFF,TGTGCCAGTAAGCCGGGACAGGGGGCTTTTTCCTACAATGAACAGTTCTTC